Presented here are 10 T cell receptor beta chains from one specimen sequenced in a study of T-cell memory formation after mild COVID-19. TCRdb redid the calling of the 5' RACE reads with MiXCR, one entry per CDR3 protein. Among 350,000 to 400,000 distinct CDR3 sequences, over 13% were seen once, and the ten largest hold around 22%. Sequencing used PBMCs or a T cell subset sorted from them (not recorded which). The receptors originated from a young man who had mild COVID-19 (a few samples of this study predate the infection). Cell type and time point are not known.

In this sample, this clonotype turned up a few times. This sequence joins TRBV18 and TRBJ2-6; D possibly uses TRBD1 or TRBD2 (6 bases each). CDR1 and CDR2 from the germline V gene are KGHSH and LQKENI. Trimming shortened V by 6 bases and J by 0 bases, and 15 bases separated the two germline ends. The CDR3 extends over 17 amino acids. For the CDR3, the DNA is TGTGCCAGCTCGCCTCGGGGGCCCGCCTCTGGGGCCAACGTCCTGACTTTC. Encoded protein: CASSPRGPASGANVLTF.

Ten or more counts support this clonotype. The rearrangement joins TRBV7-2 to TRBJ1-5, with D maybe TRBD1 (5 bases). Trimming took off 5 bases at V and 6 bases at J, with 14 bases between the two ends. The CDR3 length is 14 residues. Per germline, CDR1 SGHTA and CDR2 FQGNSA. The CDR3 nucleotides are TGTGCCAGCAGCCACGGGGGGGAAAGTCAGCCCCAGCATTTT. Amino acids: CASSHGGESQPQHF. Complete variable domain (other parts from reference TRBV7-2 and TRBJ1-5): GAGVSQSPSNKVTEKGKDVELRCDPISGHTALYWYRQSLGQGLEFLIYFQGNSAPDKSGLPSDRFSAERTGGSVSTLTIQRTQQEDSAVYLCASSHGGESQPQHFGDGTRLSIL.

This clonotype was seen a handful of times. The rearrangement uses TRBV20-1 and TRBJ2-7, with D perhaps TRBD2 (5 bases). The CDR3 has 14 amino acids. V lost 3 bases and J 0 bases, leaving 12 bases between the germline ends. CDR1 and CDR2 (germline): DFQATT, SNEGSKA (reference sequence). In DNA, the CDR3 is TGCAGTGCTAGGGCTACTAGTAACTCCTACGAGCAGTACGTC. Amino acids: CSARATSNSYEQYV.

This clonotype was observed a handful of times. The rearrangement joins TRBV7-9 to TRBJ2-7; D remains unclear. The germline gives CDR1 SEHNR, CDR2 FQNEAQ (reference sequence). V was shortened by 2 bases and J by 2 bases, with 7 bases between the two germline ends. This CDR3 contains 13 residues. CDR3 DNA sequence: TGTGCCAGCAGCTTATCAATCACCTACGAGCAGTACTTC. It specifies CASSLSITYEQYF.

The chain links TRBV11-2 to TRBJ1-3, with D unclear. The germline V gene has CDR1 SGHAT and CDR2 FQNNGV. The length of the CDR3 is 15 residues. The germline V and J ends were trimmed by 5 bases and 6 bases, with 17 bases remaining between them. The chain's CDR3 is CASSGGGRTINTIYF. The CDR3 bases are TGTGCCAGCAGCGGCGGTGGGCGGACGATAAACACCATATATTTT.

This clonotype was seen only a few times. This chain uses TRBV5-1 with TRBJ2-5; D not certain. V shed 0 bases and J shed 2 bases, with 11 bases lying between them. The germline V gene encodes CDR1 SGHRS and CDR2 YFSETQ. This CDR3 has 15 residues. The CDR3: CASSLAMAAQETQYF. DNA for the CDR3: TGCGCCAGCAGCTTGGCCATGGCCGCACAAGAGACCCAGTACTTC.

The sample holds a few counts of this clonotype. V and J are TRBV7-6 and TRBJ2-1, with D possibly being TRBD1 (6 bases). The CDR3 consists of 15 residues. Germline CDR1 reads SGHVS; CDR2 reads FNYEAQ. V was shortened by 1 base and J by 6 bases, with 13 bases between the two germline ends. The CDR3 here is CASSLGGGRGNEQFF. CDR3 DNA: TGTGCCAGCAGCTTAGGTGGCGGCAGGGGCAATGAGCAGTTCTTC.

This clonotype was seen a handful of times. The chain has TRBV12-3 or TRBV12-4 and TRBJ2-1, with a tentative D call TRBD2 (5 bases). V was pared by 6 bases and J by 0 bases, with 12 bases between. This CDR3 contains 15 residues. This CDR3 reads CASRRGLNSYNEQFF. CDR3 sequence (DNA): TGTGCCAGCAGGAGAGGACTGAACTCCTACAATGAGCAGTTCTTC.

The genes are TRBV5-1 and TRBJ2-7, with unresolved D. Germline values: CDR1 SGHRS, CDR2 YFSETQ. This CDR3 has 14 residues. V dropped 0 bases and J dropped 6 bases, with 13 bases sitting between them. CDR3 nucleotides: TGCGCCAGCAGCTTGGGTGCAGGATCCCTCGAGCAGTACTTC. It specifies CASSLGAGSLEQYF.

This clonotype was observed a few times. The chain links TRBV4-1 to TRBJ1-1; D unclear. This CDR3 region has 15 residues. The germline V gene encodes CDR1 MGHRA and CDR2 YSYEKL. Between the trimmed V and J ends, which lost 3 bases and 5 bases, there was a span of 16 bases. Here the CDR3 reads CASSHDSDPGTEAFF. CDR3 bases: TGCGCCAGCAGCCACGACTCAGACCCCGGTACTGAAGCTTTCTTT.